What follows are 17 T cell receptor beta chains derived from one specimen sequenced in a study of blood T cell repertoires in COVID-19. This table comes from immunoSEQ multiplex PCR, and its TCRdb copy is limited to in-frame clones, with some not included. The table lists over 75,000 clones, more than 65% of them singletons. Sequencing was done on a sample of peripheral blood. The receptors come from a man in his 70s with acute or convalescent COVID-19.

The CDR3 DNA is TGTGCCAGTACCCGGACAGAAAACACAGATACGCAGTATTTT. This sequence encodes CASTRTENTDTQYF. The chain is built from TRBV19 and TRBJ2-3; tentatively, D is TRBD1 (6 bases). The germline gives CDR1 LNHDA, CDR2 SQIVND (reference sequence). Trimming cost V 7 bases and J 2 bases, with 13 bases left between them. The CDR3 totals 14 residues.

This clone was seen only a few times. The chain combines TRBV6-5 with TRBJ1-2; unclear D gene. The germline gives CDR1 MNHEY, CDR2 SVGAGI. The CDR3 loop spans 13 amino acids. V was cut by 4 bases and J by 2 bases, with 8 bases left in between. The CDR3 reads CASSSGSNYGYTF. Here the CDR3 DNA reads TGTGCCAGCAGTTCCGGGTCCAACTATGGCTACACCTTC.

The V and J genes are TRBV5-1 and TRBJ2-1; D might be TRBD2 (5 bases). This CDR3 spans 17 amino acids. The germline CDR1 and CDR2 sequences are SGHRS and YFSETQ. Trimming left V 0 bases short and J 2 bases short, with 15 bases between. The CDR3 DNA reads as TGCGCCAGCAGCTTGGCCCCCGCGGGCTTAACCTACAATGAGCAGTTCTTC. As protein: CASSLAPAGLTYNEQFF.

The chain is built from TRBV28 and TRBJ2-6; 9 bases align to TRBD1. The CDR3 runs to 17 residues. Germline V gene lookup returns CDR1 MDHEN and CDR2 SYDVKM. J was trimmed by 4 bases and V by 7 bases; bases with no gene match: 11. In nucleotides, the CDR3 is TGTGCCAGCACCCCACCCACAGGGGGCGTGGGGGCCAACGTCCTGACTTTC. This sequence encodes CASTPPTGGVGANVLTF.

J is TRBJ2-6 and V is TRBV7-6; 11 nucleotides align to TRBD1. The CDR3 is 18 amino acids. Unmatched junction bases numbered 7, after V lost 5 bases and J lost 1 base. CDR1 and CDR2 (germline): SGHVS, FNYEAQ. CDR3 amino acids: CASSPGQGVMSGANVLTF. CDR3 in DNA: TGTGCCAGCAGCCCGGGACAGGGGGTTATGTCTGGGGCCAACGTCCTGACTTTC.

The V and J genes are TRBV7-3 and TRBJ1-1; no clear D gene. Germline CDR1 SGHTA, CDR2 FQGTGA. V lost 2 bases and J 8 bases, leaving 12 bases between the germline ends. The CDR3 runs 13 residues. CDR3 sequence: CASSLPGGDEAFF. The CDR3 nucleotides read TGTGCCAGCAGCTTACCGGGTGGCGACGAAGCTTTCTTT.

In its sample, this clone was seen once. The V call is TRBV2, the J call TRBJ2-1; TRBD2 might be the D (6 bases). Germline CDR1 SNHLY, CDR2 FYNNEI. With 5 bases removed from V and 9 bases from J, the gap between germline ends came to 20 bases. This CDR3 comprises 15 residues. DNA of the CDR3: TGTGCCAGCAGTCCCCAAGGTGCGGGGCCTAGTGAGCAGTTCTTC. It specifies CASSPQGAGPSEQFF.

The chain has TRBV7-6 and TRBJ2-3; TRBD2 matches 10 bases. The ends lost 1 base at V and 6 bases at J; junction bases unmatched: 4. The CDR3 runs 15 residues. CDR1 is SGHVS and CDR2 is FNYEAQ in the germline V gene. This CDR3 is CASSLVAGGWDTQYF. The CDR3 nucleotides read TGTGCCAGCAGCTTAGTAGCGGGGGGCTGGGATACGCAGTATTTT.

This clone was picked up a small number of times. DNA of the CDR3: TGCAGCGTTGGGGTCACGGGACTAGCGGGGGTGGAGACCCAGTACTTC. Its protein is CSVGVTGLAGVETQYF. The rearrangement links TRBV29-1 to TRBJ2-5, with 14 bases matching TRBD2. V dropped 4 bases and J dropped 5; count of bases not matched to a gene: 9. The CDR3 has 16 residues. Germline V gives CDR1 SQVTM, CDR2 ANQGSEA.

This clone showed up just once. The chain links TRBV7-2 to TRBJ2-3; TRBD2 agrees at 8 bases. Germline V gene sequence: CDR1 SGHTA, CDR2 FQGNSA. CDR3 size: 15 residues. V was clipped by 5 bases and J by 0 bases; unmatched bases: 4. The CDR3 spells CASSQGLASTDTQYF. CDR3 in DNA: TGTGCCAGCAGCCAAGGACTAGCTAGCACAGATACGCAGTATTTT.

The CDR3 here is CASSGMKGAGGSSTDTQYF. For the CDR3, the DNA is TGCGCCAGCAGTGGGATGAAGGGAGCGGGGGGCTCTAGCACAGATACGCAGTATTTT. The chain is built from TRBV10-1 and TRBJ2-3; 9 bases are shared with TRBD2. V was clipped by 4 bases and J by 0 bases; unmatched bases: 14. CDR1 and CDR2 from the germline V gene are WNHNN and SYGVQD (reference sequence). The CDR3 sequence is 19 residues long.

This clone was seen more than once but under ten times. The rearrangement links TRBV6-5 to TRBJ1-2; 8 bases align to TRBD1. With 6 bases clipped from V and 8 bases from J, the junction kept 11 bases outside the gene matches. The CDR3 is 14 amino acids. Germline lookup yields CDR1 MNHEY and CDR2 SVGAGI. DNA of the CDR3: TGTGCCAGCAGGAAGGGACAGGCGGAAGCGGGCTACACCTTC. This gives the protein CASRKGQAEAGYTF.

This clone was recorded only once. The V and J genes are TRBV29-1 and TRBJ2-1; 10 bases are a match to TRBD2. The CDR3 is made up of 15 amino acids. After removal of 7 bases from V and 6 bases from J, the junction contained 12 bases not matched to a gene. CDR1 is SQVTM and CDR2 is ANQGSEA in the germline V gene. CDR3 nucleotides: TGCAGCGCCCCTCCCAGCGGGGGGGTATTCAATGAGCAGTTCTTC. Residues: CSAPPSGGVFNEQFF.

This clone has just a few counts. The V and J genes are TRBV4-1 and TRBJ1-2, with D tentatively TRBD1 (5 bases). This CDR3 comprises 15 residues. CDR1 is MGHRA, CDR2 YSYEKL, per germline. The V gene lost 0 bases and the J gene lost 10 bases, with 18 bases spanning the gap. Here the CDR3 DNA reads TGCGCCAGCAGCCAAGAGAGACCAGGGTTAATCGACTACACCTTC. It specifies CASSQERPGLIDYTF.

The chain is built from TRBV19 and TRBJ2-5; D is possibly TRBD1 (5 bases). V lost 0 bases, J lost 4 bases, and 12 bases lay in between. This CDR3 region has 15 residues. Per germline, CDR1 LNHDA and CDR2 SQIVND (reference sequence). In nucleotides, the CDR3 is TGTGCCAGTAGTATAGATCGGCAGGGCGGAGAGACCCAGTACTTC. It encodes CASSIDRQGGETQYF.

This clone was seen a few times. The J gene is TRBJ1-4, the V gene TRBV2; D is unclear. The V and J ends lost 4 bases and 8 bases respectively, with 17 bases between them. Germline-derived CDR1 and CDR2 are SNHLY and FYNNEI. This CDR3 contains 15 residues. The CDR3 region has the DNA TGTGCCAGCAGTGGGGTTTCGACCCGCGGGGAAAAACTGTTTTTT. Translating gives CASSGVSTRGEKLFF.

The chain has TRBV19 and TRBJ2-1, with 13 bases aligning to TRBD2. After removal of 3 bases from V and 4 bases from J, the junction contained 6 bases not matched to a gene. Germline CDR1 reads LNHDA; CDR2 reads SQIVND (reference sequence). There are 17 residues in the CDR3. The CDR3 sequence is CASSIRTSGGGYNEQFF. As DNA, the CDR3 is TGTGCCAGTAGTATTAGGACTAGCGGGGGAGGATACAATGAGCAGTTCTTC.